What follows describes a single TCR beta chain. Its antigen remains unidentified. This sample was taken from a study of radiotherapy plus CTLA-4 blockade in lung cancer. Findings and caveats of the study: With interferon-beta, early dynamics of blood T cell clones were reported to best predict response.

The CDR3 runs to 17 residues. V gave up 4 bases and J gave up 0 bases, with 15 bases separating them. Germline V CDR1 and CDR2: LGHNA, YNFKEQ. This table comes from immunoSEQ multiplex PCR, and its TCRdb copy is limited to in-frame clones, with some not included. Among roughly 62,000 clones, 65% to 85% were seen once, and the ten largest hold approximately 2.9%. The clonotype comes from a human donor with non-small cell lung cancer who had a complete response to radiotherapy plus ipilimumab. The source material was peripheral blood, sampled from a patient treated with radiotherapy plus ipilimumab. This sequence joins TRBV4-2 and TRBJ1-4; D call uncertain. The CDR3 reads CASSPNLPGSTNEKLFF. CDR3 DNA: TGTGCCAGCAGCCCTAACCTTCCGGGTTCAACTAATGAAAAACTGTTTTTT.